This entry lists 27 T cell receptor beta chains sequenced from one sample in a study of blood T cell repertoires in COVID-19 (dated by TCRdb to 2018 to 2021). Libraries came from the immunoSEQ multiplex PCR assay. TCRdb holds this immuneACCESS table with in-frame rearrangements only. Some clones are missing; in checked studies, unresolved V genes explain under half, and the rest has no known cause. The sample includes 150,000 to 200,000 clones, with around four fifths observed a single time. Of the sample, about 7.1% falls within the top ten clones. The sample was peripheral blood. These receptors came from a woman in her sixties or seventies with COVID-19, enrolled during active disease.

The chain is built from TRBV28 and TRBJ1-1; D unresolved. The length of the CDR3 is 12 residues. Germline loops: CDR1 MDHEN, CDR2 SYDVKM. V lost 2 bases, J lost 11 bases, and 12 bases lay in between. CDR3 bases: TGTGCCAGCAGTTTAGTGGGCGCTGGGGCTTTCTTT. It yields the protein CASSLVGAGAFF.

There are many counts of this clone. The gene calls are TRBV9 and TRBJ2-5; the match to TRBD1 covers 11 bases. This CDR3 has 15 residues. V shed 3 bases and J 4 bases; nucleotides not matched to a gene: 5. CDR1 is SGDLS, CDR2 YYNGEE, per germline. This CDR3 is CASSGRGQGGETQYF. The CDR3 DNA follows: TGTGCCAGCAGCGGCCGGGGACAGGGGGGAGAGACCCAGTACTTC.

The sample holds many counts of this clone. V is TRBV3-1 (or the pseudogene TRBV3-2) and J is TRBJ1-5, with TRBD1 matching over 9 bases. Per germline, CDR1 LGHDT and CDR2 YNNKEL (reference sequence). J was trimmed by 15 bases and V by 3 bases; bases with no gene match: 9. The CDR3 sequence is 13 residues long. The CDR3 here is CASSHSGTGNRHF. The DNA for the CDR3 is TGTGCCAGCAGCCACTCGGGGACAGGGAACCGGCATTTT.

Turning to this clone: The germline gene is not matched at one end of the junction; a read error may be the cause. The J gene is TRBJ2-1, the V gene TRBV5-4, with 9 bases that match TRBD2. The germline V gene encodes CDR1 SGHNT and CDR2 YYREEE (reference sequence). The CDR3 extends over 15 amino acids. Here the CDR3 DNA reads TGTGCCAGCAGGTTGGGACTAGCCAGTTACAATGAGCAGTTCTTC. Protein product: CASRLGLASYNEQFF. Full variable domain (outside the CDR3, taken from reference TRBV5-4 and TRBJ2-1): ETGVTQSPTHLIKTRGQQVTLRCSSQSGHNTVSWYQQALGQGPQFIFQYYREEENGRGNFPPRFSGLQFPNYSSELNVNALELDDSALYLCASRLGLASYNEQFFGPGTRLTVL.

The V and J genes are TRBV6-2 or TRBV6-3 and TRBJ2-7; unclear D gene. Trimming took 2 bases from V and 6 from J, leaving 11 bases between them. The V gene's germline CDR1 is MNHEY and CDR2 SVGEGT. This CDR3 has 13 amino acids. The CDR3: CASSYVRSGEQYF. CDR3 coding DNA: TGTGCCAGCAGTTACGTCAGATCGGGCGAGCAGTACTTC.

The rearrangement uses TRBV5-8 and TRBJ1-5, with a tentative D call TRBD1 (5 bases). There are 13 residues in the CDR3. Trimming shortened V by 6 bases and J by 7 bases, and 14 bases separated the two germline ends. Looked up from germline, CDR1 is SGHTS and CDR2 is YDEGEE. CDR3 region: CASNTREGQPQHF. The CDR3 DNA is TGTGCCAGCAACACACGGGAGGGGCAGCCCCAGCATTTT.

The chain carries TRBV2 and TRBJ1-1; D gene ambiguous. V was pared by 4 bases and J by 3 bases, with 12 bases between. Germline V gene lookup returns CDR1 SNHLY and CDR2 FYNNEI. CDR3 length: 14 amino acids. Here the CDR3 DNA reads TGTGCCAGCAGTGGAGGGATTTGGTACACTGAAGCTTTCTTT. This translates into CASSGGIWYTEAFF.

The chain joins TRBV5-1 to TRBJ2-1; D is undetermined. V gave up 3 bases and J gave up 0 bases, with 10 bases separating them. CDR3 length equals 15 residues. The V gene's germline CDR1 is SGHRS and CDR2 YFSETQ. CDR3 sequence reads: CASSSHLSSYNEQFF. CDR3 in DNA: TGCGCCAGCAGCTCGCACTTGAGCTCCTACAATGAGCAGTTCTTC.

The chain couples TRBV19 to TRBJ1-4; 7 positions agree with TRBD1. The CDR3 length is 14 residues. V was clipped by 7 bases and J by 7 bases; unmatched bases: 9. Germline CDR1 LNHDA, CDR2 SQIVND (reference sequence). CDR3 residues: CASMSPAGGEKLFF. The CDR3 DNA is TGTGCCAGTATGTCTCCGGCAGGGGGTGAAAAACTGTTTTTT. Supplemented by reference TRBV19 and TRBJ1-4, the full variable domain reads DGGITQSPKYLFRKEGQNVTLSCEQNLNHDAMYWYRQDPGQGLRLIYYSQIVNDFQKGDIAEGYSVSREKKESFPLTVTSAQKNPTAFYLCASMSPAGGEKLFFGSGTQLSVL.

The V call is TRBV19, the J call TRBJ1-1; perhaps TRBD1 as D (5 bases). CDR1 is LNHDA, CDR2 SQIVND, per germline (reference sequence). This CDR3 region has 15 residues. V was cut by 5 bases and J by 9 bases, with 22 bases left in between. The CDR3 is CASSQGSKGIYQAFF. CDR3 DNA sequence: TGTGCCAGTAGTCAAGGGTCTAAGGGGATCTACCAAGCTTTCTTT.

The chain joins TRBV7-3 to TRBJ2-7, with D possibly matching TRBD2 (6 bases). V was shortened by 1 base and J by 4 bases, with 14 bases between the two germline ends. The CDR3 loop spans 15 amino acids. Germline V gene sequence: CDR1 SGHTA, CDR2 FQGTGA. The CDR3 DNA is TGTGCCAGCAGCTTAATCGAGCCAGGGAGGTACGAGCAGTACTTC. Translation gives CASSLIEPGRYEQYF.

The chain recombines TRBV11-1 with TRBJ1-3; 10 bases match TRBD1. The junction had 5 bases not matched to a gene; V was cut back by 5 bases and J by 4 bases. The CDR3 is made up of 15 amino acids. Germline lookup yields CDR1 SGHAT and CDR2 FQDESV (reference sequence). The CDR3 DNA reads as TGTGCCAGCAGCATCGGACAGGGGGAAGGAAACACCATATATTTT. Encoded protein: CASSIGQGEGNTIYF.

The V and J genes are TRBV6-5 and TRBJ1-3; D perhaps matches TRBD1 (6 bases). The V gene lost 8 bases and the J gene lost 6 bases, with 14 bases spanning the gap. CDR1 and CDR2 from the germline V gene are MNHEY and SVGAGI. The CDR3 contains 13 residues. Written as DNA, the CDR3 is TGTGCCAGCTGGGATACGGGACAAAACACCATATATTTT. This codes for CASWDTGQNTIYF.

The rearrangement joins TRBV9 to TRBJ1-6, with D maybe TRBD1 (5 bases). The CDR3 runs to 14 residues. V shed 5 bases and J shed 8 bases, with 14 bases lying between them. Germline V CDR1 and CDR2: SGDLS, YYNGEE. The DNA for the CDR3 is TGTGCCAGCAGTATCGGCAGGGAGGATTCACCCCTCCACTTT. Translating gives CASSIGREDSPLHF.

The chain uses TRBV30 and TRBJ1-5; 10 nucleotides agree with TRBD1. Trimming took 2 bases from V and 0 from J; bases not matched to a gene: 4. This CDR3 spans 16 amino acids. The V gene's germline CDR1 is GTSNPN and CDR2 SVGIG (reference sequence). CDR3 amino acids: CAWSRTGGSSNQPQHF. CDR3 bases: TGTGCCTGGAGTAGGACAGGGGGAAGTAGCAATCAGCCCCAGCATTTT.

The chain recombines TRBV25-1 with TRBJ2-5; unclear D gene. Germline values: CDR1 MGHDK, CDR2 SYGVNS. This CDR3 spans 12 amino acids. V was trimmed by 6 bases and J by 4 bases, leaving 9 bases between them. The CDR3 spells CASSPIGETQYF. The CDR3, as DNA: TGTGCCAGCAGCCCAATCGGAGAGACCCAGTACTTC.

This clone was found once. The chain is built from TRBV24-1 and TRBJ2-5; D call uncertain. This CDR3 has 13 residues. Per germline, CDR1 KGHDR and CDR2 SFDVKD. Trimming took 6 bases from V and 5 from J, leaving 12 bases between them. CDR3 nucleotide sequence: TGTGCCACCAGTCAGCCGGGTGGGGAGACCCAGTACTTC. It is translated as CATSQPGGETQYF.

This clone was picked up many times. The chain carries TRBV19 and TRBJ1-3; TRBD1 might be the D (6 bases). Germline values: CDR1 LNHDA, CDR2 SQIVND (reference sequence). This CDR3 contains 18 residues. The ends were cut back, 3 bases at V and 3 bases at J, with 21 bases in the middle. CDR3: CASSMISQGLGFGNTIYF. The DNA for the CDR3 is TGTGCCAGTAGTATGATCTCCCAGGGGCTAGGCTTTGGAAACACCATATATTTT.

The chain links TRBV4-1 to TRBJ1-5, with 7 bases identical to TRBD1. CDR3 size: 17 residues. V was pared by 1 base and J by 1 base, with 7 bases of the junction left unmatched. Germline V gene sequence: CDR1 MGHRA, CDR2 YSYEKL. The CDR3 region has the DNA TGCGCCAGCAGCCAAGGGACGGGACAGCGAAGCAATCAGCCCCAGCATTTT. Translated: CASSQGTGQRSNQPQHF.

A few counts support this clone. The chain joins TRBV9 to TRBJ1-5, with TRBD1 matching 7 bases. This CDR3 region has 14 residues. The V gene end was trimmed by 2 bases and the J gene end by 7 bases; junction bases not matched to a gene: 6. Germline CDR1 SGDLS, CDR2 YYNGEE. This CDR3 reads CASSVTTGDQPQHF. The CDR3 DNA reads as TGTGCCAGCAGCGTTACCACAGGGGACCAGCCCCAGCATTTT.

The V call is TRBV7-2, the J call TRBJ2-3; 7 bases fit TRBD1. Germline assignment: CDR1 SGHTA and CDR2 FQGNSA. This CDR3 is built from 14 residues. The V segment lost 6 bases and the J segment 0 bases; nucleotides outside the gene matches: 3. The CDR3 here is CASSAQGSTDTQYF. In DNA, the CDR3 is TGTGCCAGCAGTGCACAGGGGAGCACAGATACGCAGTATTTT.

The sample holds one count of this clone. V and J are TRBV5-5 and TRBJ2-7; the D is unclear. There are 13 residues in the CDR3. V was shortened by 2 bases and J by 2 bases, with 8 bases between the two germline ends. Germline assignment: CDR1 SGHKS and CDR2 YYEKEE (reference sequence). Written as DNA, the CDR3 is TGTGCCAGCAGCTTTATGAGAACCTACGAGCAGTACTTC. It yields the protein CASSFMRTYEQYF.

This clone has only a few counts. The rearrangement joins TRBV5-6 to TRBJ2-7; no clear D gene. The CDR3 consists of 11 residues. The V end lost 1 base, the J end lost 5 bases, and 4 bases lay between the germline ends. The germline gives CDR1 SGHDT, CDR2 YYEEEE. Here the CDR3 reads CASSLTHEQYF. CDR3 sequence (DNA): TGTGCCAGCAGCTTGACTCACGAGCAGTACTTC.

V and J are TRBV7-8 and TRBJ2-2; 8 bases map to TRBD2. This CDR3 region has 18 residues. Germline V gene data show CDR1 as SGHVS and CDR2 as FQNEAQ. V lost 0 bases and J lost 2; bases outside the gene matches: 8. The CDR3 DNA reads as TGTGCCAGCAGCTTAGCGTTCGGGCTAGCGGGCAACACCGGGGAGCTGTTTTTT. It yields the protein CASSLAFGLAGNTGELFF.

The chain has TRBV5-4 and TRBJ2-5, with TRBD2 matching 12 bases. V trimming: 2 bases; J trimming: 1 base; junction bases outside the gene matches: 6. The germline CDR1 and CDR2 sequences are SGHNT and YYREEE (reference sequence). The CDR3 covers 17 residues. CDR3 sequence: CASSLGAGLAGQETQYF. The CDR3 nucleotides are TGTGCCAGCAGCTTAGGGGCGGGACTAGCGGGCCAAGAGACCCAGTACTTC.

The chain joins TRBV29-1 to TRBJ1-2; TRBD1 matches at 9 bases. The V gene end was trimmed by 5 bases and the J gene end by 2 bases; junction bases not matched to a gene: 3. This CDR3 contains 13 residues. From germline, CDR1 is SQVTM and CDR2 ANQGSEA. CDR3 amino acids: CSVRQGENYGYTF. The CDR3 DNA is TGCAGCGTTCGACAGGGGGAGAACTATGGCTACACCTTC. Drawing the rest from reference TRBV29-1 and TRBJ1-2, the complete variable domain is SAVISQKPSRDICQRGTSLTIQCQVDSQVTMMFWYRQQPGQSLTLIATANQGSEATYESGFVIDKFPISRPNLTFSTLTVSNMSPEDSSIYLCSVRQGENYGYTFGSGTRLTVV.

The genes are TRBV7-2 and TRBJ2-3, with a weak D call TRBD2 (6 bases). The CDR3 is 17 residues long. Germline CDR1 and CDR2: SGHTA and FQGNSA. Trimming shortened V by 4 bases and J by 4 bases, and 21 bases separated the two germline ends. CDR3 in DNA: TGTGCCAGCAGCTCGAAATCCGGGGGAGGATGGGCAGATACGCAGTATTTT. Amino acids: CASSSKSGGGWADTQYF.